Each of the 9 T cell receptor beta chains below was sequenced from the same sample in a study of T cell repertoires in cytomegalovirus infection. TCRdb passed the reads through MiXCR, listing each CDR3 protein once. The sample lists around 450,000 distinct CDR3 sequences, approximately 31% occurring once. The specimen sequenced was PBMCs. These receptors were collected from a human donor in good health (CMV status not recorded). Some clones in this sample may be carry-over from other donors' samples.

The chain employs TRBV6-1 and TRBJ1-6; 8 bases match TRBD1. V shed 3 bases, J shed 8 bases, and the junction held 6 bases outside the gene matches. Germline lookup yields CDR1 MNHNS and CDR2 SASEGT. CDR3 length equals 15 residues. The CDR3 DNA reads TGTGCCAGCAGTGACCAGACAGGGGATTATTCACCCCTCCACTTT. This gives the protein CASSDQTGDYSPLHF.

Remarks on this clonotype: Given the absence of the conserved phenylalanine or tryptophan at the CDR3 end, a read error is likely. The V gene is TRBV7-8, the J gene TRBJ2-6; D could derive from TRBD1 or TRBD2 (5 bases each). Trimming took 3 bases from V and 4 from J, leaving 7 bases between them. The CDR3 totals 14 residues. Germline V CDR1 and CDR2: SGHVS, FQNEAQ. CDR3 protein: CASSLGTGANVLTL. The DNA for the CDR3 is TGTGCCAGCAGCTTGGGGACCGGGGCCAACGTCCTGACTTTA.

The chain employs TRBV2 and TRBJ1-2; a weak D match, TRBD1 (6 bases). The germline CDR1 and CDR2 sequences are SNHLY and FYNNEI. This CDR3 contains 14 residues. The V end lost 6 bases, the J end lost 4 bases, and 15 bases lay between the germline ends. In DNA, the CDR3 is TGTGCCAGCAGCGCGTGGGGGGGCGGCTATGGCTACACCTTC. Translation: CASSAWGGGYGYTF.

The DNA for the CDR3 is TGTGCCAGCAGTTCCAACCCCCGGGACAGAAGAGGGGAAAGAAAACTGTTTTTT. This codes for CASSSNPRDRRGERKLFF. The V call is TRBV6-5, the J call TRBJ1-4, with 7 positions matching TRBD1. J gave up 10 bases and V 4 bases, and 21 bases lay outside the gene matches. CDR1 and CDR2 from the germline V gene are MNHEY and SVGAGI. The CDR3 consists of 18 residues.

This clonotype was counted ten times or more. The chain employs TRBV7-2 and TRBJ2-7, with TRBD2 as a possible D gene (7 bases). The CDR3 length is 14 residues. Trimming removed 5 bases at V and 5 bases at J, with 16 bases between. Germline V gene sequence: CDR1 SGHTA, CDR2 FQGNSA. In DNA form, the CDR3 reads TGTGCCAGCAGCGGGTCCCTGGGGGGGCACGAGCAGTACTTC. This gives the protein CASSGSLGGHEQYF. Supplemented by reference TRBV7-2 and TRBJ2-7, the full variable domain reads GAGVSQSPSNKVTEKGKDVELRCDPISGHTALYWYRQSLGQGLEFLIYFQGNSAPDKSGLPSDRFSAERTGGSVSTLTIQRTQQEDSAVYLCASSGSLGGHEQYFGPGTRLTVT.

With respect to this clonotype: Its ends do not fully match the called genes, so a read error is possible. V gene TRBV4-1 combines with J gene TRBJ2-7; D perhaps matches TRBD1 (7 bases). Germline V gene sequence: CDR1 MGHRA, CDR2 YSYEKL. This CDR3 region has 12 residues. This chain's CDR3 is CASSQGLTGRHF. The CDR3 DNA follows: TGTGCCAGCAGCCAAGGGTTGACAGGGAGGCACTTC.

The rearrangement joins TRBV2 to TRBJ2-5; 12 bases align to TRBD2. From germline, CDR1 is SNHLY and CDR2 FYNNEI. There are 16 residues in the CDR3. After removal of 6 bases from V and 2 bases from J, the junction contained 7 bases not matched to a gene. The CDR3 region is CASSLMTSGGQETQYF. CDR3 nucleotides: TGTGCCAGCAGCTTGATGACTAGCGGGGGACAAGAGACCCAGTACTTC.

V gene TRBV20-1 combines with J gene TRBJ2-2, with TRBD2 identical over 14 bases. The ends lost 6 bases at V and 1 base at J; junction bases unmatched: 4. Germline assignment: CDR1 DFQATT and CDR2 SNEGSKA (reference sequence). This CDR3 is built from 16 residues. The CDR3 loop is CSAETSGGVNTGELFF. Written as DNA, the CDR3 is TGCAGTGCCGAGACTAGCGGGGGGGTGAACACCGGGGAGCTGTTTTTT.

This clonotype was counted a few times. The chain has TRBV28 and TRBJ1-1; D is perhaps TRBD1 (6 bases). The V and J ends lost 5 bases and 4 bases respectively, with 17 bases between them. The CDR3 runs 15 residues. Looked up from germline, CDR1 is MDHEN and CDR2 is SYDVKM. CDR3 residues: CASSAKYRDFTEAFF. The CDR3 bases are TGTGCCAGCAGTGCAAAATACAGGGATTTCACTGAAGCTTTCTTT.